This TCR beta chain appears in the sequencing data of a study of T cells expressing NK-cell markers. Across the whole study: Seven of the eight sequenced donors were classified as HCMV-seropositive, and one was classified as seronegative.

CDR1 is MNHEY and CDR2 is SVGAGI in the germline V gene. The CDR3 spans 13 residues. Reprocessing the 5' RACE reads, TCRdb reports a single entry for every CDR3 protein and omits DNA. This table holds 550,000 to 600,000 distinct CDR3 sequences. The TCR comes from a man aged 18 to 30 in good health. The chain has TRBV6-5 and TRBJ1-2. The sample taken for sequencing was blood T cells: a sorted CD56 or NKG2C T cell subset, CD4+ or CD8+ T cells, or bulk PBMC T cells (not recorded which). The CDR3 sequence is CASSDSLLSGYTF.